This TCR beta chain was identified in a study of blood T cells in healthy people across ages. Study-wide results and caveats: The study found more naive CD4+ cells and higher diversity in long-lived than aged donors. Roughly linear declines in TCR beta diversity per million T cells occurred with age.

Donors were healthy Caucasian individuals from Russia aged roughly 6 to 100. The V end was cut by 2 bases, the J end by 5 bases, with 10 bases between. The CDR3 is made up of 14 amino acids. With a J-beta primer mix and a sample-barcoded 5' primer, a second PCR ran about 6 to 11 cycles. Sequencing recovered at least 2.5 million CDR3-containing paired-end reads from each sample. TCRdb fed the 5' RACE reads into MiXCR, producing one record per CDR3 protein. Of some 1,800,000 distinct CDR3 sequences listed, roughly 43% are singletons. This clonotype was observed a handful of times. Its antigen is not identified.

The TCR was taken from a human donor in good health. This chain joins TRBV12-3 or TRBV12-4 and TRBJ1-5; TRBD1 might be the D (5 bases). Sequenced sample: blood. CDR3 sequence: CASSLQGPHQPQHF. The DNA of the CDR3 is TGTGCCAGCAGTTTACAGGGCCCACATCAGCCCCAGCATTTT.